This T cell receptor beta chain came from a study of blood T cell repertoires in COVID-19. Study overall: Both acute and convalescent COVID-19 samples were obtained from the United States, Italy and Spain. PBMCs, B-cell-depleted T cells, or T cells were the source of the cDNA or gDNA that made up the material.

As originally analysed: Amplification with reference gene primers provided the estimates of nucleated cell counts. Some clones are missing from TCRdb's copy, which holds only in-frame ones; the method was immunoSEQ multiplex PCR. V and J calls and clone size are those listed in that table; D and trimming were worked out from the DNA. The sample carries 200,000 to 250,000 clones, more than 75% recorded once. CDR1 is MNHEY and CDR2 is SVGAGI in the germline V gene. The CDR3 has 15 amino acids. The junction had 10 bases not matched to a gene; V was cut back by 5 bases and J by 6 bases. The specimen was peripheral blood. The receptor was derived from a man aged 40-50 years with acute or convalescent COVID-19. This chain uses TRBV6-5 with TRBJ1-2; 9 bases fit TRBD1. CDR3 sequence reads: CASSPSPGQGHGYTF. The CDR3 coding sequence is TGTGCCAGCAGTCCATCCCCGGGACAGGGCCATGGCTACACCTTC.